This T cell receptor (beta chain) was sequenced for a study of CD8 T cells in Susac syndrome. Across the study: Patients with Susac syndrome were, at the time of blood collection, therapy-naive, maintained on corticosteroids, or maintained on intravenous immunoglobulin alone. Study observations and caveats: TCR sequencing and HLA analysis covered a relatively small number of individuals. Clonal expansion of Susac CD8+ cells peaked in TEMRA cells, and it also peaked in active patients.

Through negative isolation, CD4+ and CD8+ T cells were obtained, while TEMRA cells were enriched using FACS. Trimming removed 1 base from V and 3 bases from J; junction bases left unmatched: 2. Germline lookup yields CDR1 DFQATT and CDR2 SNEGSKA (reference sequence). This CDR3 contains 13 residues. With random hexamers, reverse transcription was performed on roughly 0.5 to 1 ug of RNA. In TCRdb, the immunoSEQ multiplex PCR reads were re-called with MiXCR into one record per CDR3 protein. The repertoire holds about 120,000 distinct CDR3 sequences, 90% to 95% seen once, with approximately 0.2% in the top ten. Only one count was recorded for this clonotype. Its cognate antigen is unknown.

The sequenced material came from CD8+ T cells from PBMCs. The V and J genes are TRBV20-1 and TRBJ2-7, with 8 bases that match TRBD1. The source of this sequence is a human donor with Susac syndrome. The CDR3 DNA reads TGCAGTGCTAGAGGGGGACAGGACTACGAGCAGTACTTC. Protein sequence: CSARGGQDYEQYF.